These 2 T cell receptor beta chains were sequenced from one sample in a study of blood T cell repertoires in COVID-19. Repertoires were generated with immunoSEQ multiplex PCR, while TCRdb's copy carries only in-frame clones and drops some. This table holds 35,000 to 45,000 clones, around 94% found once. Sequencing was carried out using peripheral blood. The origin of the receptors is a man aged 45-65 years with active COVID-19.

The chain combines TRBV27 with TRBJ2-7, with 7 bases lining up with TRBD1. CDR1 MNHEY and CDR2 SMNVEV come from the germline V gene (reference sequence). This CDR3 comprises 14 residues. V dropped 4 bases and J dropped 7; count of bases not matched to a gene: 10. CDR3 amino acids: CASSSRTGGSEQYF. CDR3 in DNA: TGTGCCAGCAGTTCAAGGACAGGAGGATCGGAGCAGTACTTC.

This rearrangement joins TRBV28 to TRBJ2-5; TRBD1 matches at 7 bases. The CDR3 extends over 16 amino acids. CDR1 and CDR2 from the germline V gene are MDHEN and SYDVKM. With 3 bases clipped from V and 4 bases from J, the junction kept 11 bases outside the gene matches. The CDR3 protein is CASSFPGNRGGETQYF. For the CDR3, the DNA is TGTGCCAGCAGTTTTCCCGGGAACAGGGGTGGAGAGACCCAGTACTTC.